This T cell receptor (beta chain) was sequenced during a study of Graves' ophthalmopathy and Graves' hyperthyroidism listed by TCRdb under 2018. Regarding the complete study: Peripheral blood was collected at initial diagnosis, prior to any treatment. The study used signatures of the TCR beta repertoire to tell Graves' ophthalmopathy apart from Graves' hyperthyroidism and to predict which patients would progress to ophthalmopathy. In total, over 130 blood samples were TCR-sequenced: 40 to 45 ophthalmopathy, approximately 75 hyperthyroidism and some 17 hyperthyroidism-to-ophthalmopathy patients. To explore V-J signatures that distinguish ophthalmopathy from hyperthyroidism, a discovery set of under 110 patients was enrolled, made up of 43 with ophthalmopathy and 55 to 65 with stable hyperthyroidism. For independent validation, a separate cohort was made up of 18 hyperthyroidism patients plus 17 patients who later progressed from hyperthyroidism to ophthalmopathy. In several hyperthyroidism patients, the T-cell repertoires found in thyroid tissue were compared with those found in blood. Following sampling, methimazole starting at 30 mg daily was administered to hyperthyroidism patients, and high-dose intravenous methylprednisolone was administered to ophthalmopathy patients. The approximately 97 discovery patients were randomly divided into training and test sets at a 7:3 ratio. What the work shows at the level of the full study, not this receptor alone: In validation, the model predicted ophthalmopathy progression with more than 70% sensitivity and approximately 72% specificity; about a dozen predicted patients were CT-confirmed with GO in a median of approximately six months. Most of the expanded thyroid clonotypes with a frequency above 0.001 were also detected in blood, and it was suggested that the thyroid immune response may be reflected by blood repertoires. Ophthalmopathy was separated from stable hyperthyroidism by the 13-signature model with just under 90% sensitivity and around 81% specificity in cross-validation and with 80%/75% in the test set. No statistical method was used to predetermine the sample size, and group allocation was not hidden from the investigators.

TCR beta CDR3 regions were amplified from RNA transcripts for repertoire sequencing. The first round of RT-PCR was done with HTBI primers and the Qiagen OneStep RT-PCR kit, and was followed by a second round of multiplex PCR, then size selection and purification. The libraries underwent paired-end sequencing with 100 bp reads on an Illumina HiSeq2000. The authors' pipeline ran thus. SOAPnuke was used to process the reads, removing any read that contained adapters or uncalled bases, had a mean Phred below 15, or lacked an exact match to the constant primer or identifier. High-quality paired reads were merged with COPE v1.2.5. Clonotypes were defined as unique nucleotide sequences and were aligned to IMGT TRB V, D and J references using MiTCR v1.1. Analysis was restricted to V-J combinations with a frequency above 0.0001, which covered about 99% of repertoires. A TCR clonal expansion and chaos score per V-J combination was defined as the ratio of F50 clonal expansion to chaos observed in the TCRdist matrix. Welch's t-statistics and random forest were used to reduce the features to approximately 13 V-J combinations, which were then used as input to a naive Bayes classifier. Thyroid-blood repertoire similarity was quantified with the Morisita-Horn index. The public reads were run again by TCRdb, first through fastp at Q25 and then through MiXCR, and only productive beta chains were kept. One record per CDR3 amino acid sequence lists the most common genes and DNA. The V and J calls come from TCRdb's annotation, not from the publication. For this sample there are about 400,000 distinct CDR3 sequences; approximately 20% appear just once. The ten largest make up around 1.4% of the sample.

Ophthalmopathy patients had moderately to severely active disease, Clinical Activity Score of at least 3, NOSPECS grade of at least 4, and disease duration under 3 months. Patients with other autoimmune diseases, uncontrolled infections, pregnancy or lactation were excluded from the study. Clinical symptoms, serum thyroxine, TRAb, thyroid ultrasound and orbital computed tomography formed the basis of the diagnosis. Ficoll-Paque density gradient centrifugation was used to isolate PBMCs from around 10 ml of fresh peripheral blood. Total RNA was extracted with Trizol reagent and quality-checked on an Agilent 2100 Bioanalyzer. This clonotype has just a few counts. Its antigen is currently not known. No quality values exist for individual bases; no much larger clone is one base distant. The TCR originated in a woman aged 18 to 35 with Graves' ophthalmopathy. Donor details come from another sample of the same person, matched by shared clones. Sequencing input: peripheral blood.

DNA sequence: TGCAGTGCTAGAGTTGGAGGGACCGGCAATCAGCCCCAGCATTTT. This is translated as CSARVGGTGNQPQHF. This chain is built from TRBV20-1 and TRBJ1-5; 5 matching bases give a weak D call of TRBD1. Sequences DFQATT (CDR1) and SNEGSKA (CDR2) are obtained from the germline V gene (reference sequence). V is cut by 1 base and J by 2 bases, and the space between the germline ends is 12 bases. From the cysteine up to the phenylalanine, the CDR3 has a length of 15 residues. Solely the CDR3 DNA is kept, with 45 bases framed from the first base.